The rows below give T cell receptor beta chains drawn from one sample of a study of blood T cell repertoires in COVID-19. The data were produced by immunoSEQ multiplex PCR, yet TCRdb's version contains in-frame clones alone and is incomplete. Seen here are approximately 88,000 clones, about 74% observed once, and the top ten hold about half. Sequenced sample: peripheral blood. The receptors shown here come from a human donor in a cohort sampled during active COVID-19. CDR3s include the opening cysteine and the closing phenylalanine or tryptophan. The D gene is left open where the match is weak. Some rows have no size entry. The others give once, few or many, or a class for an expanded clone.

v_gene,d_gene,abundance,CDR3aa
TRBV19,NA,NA,CASSYRVRDSPLHF
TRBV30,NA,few,CAWSRLENTDTQYF
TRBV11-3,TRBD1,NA,CASSSGTGRETQYF
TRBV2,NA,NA,CASTAPGISGANVLTF
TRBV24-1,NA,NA,CATSRTGELFF
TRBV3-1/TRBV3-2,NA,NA,CASSQVQGKYGGELFF
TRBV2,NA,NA,CASSDQGGNQPQHF
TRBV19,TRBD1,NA,CASSHTGGHNEQFF
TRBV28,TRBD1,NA,CASSSTSGGLEAFF
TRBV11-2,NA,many,CASSLGAGDGNTIYF
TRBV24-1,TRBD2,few,CATSDLIAGVTDTQYF
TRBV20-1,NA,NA,CSAHRDYEQYF
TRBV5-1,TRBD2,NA,CASSFGPSGNTYEQYF
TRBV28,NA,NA,CASSKTVLYEQYF
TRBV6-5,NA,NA,CASSGGSWQYF
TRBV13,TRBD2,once,CASSTRLAGDYEQYF
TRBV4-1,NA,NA,CASSLRTDIGYEQYF
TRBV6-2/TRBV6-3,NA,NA,CASSYLENSPLHF
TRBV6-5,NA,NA,CASRVGVEAFF
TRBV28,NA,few,CASTPNRDPTNEKLFF
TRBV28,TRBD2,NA,CASSFGGTSELGTQYF
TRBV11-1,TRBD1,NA,CASSVGTANIYGYTF
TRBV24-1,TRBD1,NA,CATSDRQGSYEQYF